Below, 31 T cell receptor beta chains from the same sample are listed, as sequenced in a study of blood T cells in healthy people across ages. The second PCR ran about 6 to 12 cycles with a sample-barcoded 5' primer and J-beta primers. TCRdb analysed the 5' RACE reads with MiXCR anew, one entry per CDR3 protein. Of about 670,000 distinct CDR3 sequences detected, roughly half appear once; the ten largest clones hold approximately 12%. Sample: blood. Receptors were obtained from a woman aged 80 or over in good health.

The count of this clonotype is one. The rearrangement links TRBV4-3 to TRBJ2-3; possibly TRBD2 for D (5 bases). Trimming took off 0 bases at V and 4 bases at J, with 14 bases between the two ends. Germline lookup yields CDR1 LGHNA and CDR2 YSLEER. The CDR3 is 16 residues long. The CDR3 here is CASSQDSGIPPDTQYF. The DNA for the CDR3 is TGCGCCAGCAGCCAAGATTCCGGGATCCCCCCAGATACGCAGTATTTT.

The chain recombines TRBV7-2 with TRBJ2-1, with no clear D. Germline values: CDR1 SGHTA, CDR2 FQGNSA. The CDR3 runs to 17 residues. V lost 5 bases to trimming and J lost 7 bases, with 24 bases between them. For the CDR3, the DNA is TGTGCCAGCAGCCTTCGTATTGCCTCCCCCCCTAGGAATGAGCAGTTCTTC. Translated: CASSLRIASPPRNEQFF. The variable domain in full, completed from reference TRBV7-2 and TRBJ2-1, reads GAGVSQSPSNKVTEKGKDVELRCDPISGHTALYWYRQSLGQGLEFLIYFQGNSAPDKSGLPSDRFSAERTGGSVSTLTIQRTQQEDSAVYLCASSLRIASPPRNEQFFGPGTRLTVL.

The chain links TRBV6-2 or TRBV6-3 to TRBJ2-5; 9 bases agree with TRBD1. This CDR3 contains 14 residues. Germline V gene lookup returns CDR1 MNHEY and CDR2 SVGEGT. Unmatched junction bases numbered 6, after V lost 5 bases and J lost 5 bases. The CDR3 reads CASSPGTGPETQYF. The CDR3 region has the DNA TGTGCCAGCAGTCCCGGGACAGGGCCTGAGACCCAGTACTTC.

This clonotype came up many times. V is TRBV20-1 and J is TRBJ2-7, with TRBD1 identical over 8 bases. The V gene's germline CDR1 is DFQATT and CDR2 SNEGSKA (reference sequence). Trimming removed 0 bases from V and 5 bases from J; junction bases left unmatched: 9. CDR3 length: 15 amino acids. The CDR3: CSARDHRTGTNEQYF. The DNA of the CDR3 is TGCAGTGCTAGAGATCACCGGACAGGGACCAACGAGCAGTACTTC.

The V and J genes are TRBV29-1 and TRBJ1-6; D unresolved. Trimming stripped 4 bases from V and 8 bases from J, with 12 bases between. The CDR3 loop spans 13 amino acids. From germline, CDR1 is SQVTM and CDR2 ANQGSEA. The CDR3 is CSVGAAPDSPLHF. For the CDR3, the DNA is TGCAGCGTTGGGGCAGCACCGGATTCACCCCTCCACTTT.

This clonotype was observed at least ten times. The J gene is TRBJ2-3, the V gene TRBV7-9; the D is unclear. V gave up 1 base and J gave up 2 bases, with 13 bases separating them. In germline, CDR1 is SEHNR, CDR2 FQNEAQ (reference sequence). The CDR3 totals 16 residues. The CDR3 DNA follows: TGTGCCAGCAGCTTAGAAGATGCGACTCTCACAGATACGCAGTATTTT. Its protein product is CASSLEDATLTDTQYF.

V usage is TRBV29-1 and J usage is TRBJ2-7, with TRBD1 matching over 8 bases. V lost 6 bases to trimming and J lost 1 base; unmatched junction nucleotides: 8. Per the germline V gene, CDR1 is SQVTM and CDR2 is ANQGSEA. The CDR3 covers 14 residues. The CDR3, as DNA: TGCAGCGTGTCCGGGACAGGAGATTCCTACGAGCAGTACTTC. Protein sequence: CSVSGTGDSYEQYF.

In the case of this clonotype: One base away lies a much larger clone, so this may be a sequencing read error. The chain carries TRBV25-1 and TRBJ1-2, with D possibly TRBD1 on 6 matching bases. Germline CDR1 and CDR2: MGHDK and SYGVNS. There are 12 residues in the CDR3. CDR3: CASSGTVYGYIF. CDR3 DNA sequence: TGTGCCAGCAGTGGGACAGTCTATGGCTACATCTTC.

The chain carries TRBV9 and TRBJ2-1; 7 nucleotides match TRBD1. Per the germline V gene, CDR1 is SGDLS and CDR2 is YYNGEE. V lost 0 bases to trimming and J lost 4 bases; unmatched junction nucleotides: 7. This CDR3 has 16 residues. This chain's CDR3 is CASSVGVGTDYNEQFF. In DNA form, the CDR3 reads TGTGCCAGCAGCGTAGGTGTGGGGACAGATTACAATGAGCAGTTCTTC. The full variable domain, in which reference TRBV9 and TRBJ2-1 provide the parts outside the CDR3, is DSGVTQTPKHLITATGQRVTLRCSPRSGDLSVYWYQQSLDQGLQFLIQYYNGEERAKGNILERFSAQQFPDLHSELNLSSLELGDSALYFCASSVGVGTDYNEQFFGPGTRLTVL.

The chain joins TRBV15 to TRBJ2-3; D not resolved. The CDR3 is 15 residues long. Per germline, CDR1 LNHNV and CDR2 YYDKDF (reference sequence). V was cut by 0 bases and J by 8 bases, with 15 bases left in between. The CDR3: CATSREGDRAVTQYF. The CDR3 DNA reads TGTGCCACCAGCAGAGAGGGTGATAGGGCAGTTACGCAGTATTTT.

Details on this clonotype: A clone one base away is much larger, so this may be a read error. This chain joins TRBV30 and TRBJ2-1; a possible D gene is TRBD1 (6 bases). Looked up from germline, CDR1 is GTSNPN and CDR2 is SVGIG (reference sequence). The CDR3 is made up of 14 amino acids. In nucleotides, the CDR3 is TGTGCCTGGAGTAATAATCAGGGGTTCAATGAGCAGTTATTC. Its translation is CAWSNNQGFNEQLF.

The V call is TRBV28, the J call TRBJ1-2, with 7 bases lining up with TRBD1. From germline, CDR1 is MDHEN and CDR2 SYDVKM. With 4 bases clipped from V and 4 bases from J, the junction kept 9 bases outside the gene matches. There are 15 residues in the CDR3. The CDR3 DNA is TGTGCCAGCAGTTATACAGGGGCAAATGGCTATGGCTACACCTTC. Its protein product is CASSYTGANGYGYTF.

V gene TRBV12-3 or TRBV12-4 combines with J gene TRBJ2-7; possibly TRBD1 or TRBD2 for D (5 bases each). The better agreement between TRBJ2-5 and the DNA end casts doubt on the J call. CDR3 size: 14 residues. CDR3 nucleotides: TGTGCCAGCACCTTACACCGGGACGGAGAGACCCAGTACTTC. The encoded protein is CASTLHRDGETQYF.

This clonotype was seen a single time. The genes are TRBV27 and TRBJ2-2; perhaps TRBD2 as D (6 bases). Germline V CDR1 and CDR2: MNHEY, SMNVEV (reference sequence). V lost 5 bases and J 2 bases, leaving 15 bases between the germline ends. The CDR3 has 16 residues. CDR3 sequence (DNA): TGTGCCAGCAGTAAGGGGACTCGCGGTAACACCGGGGAGCTGTTTTTT. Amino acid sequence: CASSKGTRGNTGELFF.

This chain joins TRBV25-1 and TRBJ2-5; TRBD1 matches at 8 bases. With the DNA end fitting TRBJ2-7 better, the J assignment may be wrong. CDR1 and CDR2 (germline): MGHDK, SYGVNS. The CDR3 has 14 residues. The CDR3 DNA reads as TGTGCCAGCAGTGACACGACAGGGGCGTACGAGCAGTACTTC. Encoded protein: CASSDTTGAYEQYF.

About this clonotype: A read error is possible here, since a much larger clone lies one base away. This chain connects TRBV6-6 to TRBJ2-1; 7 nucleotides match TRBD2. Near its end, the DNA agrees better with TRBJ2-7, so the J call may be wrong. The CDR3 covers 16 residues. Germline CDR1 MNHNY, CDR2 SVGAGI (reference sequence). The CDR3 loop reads CASSAPGEGRDNEQYF. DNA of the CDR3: TGTGCCAGCAGTGCACCGGGGGAGGGGCGAGACAATGAGCAGTACTTC.

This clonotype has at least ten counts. CDR3 protein: CASSLAAGIVSYEQYF. DNA for the CDR3: TGCGCCAGCAGCTTGGCGGCCGGAATCGTAAGCTACGAGCAGTACTTC. This chain connects TRBV5-1 to TRBJ2-7, with no clear D. V shed 0 bases and J shed 3 bases, with 16 bases lying between them. CDR3 size: 16 residues. Germline CDR1 is SGHRS and CDR2 is YFSETQ.

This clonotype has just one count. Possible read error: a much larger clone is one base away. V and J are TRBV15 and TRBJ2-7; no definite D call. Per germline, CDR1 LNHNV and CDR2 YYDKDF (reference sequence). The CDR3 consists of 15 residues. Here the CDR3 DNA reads TGTGCCACCAGCGGAGATCTGGGCCAGACCTACGAGCAGTACTTC. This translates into CATSGDLGQTYEQYF.

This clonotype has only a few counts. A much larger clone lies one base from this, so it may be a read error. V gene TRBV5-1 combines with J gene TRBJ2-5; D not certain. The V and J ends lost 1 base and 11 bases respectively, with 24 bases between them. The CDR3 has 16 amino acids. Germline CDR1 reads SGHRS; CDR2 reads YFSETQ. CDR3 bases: TGCGCCAGCAGCTTGACCAACCTTGGGTTTTACAATGAGCAGTACTTC. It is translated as CASSLTNLGFYNEQYF.

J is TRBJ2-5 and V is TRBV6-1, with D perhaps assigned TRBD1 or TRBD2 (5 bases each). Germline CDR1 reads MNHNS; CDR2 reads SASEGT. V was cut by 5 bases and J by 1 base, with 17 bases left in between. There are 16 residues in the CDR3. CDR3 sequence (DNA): TGTGCCAGCAGTAGGACCCCTTCCGGGACCCAAGAGACCCAGTACTTC. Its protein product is CASSRTPSGTQETQYF.

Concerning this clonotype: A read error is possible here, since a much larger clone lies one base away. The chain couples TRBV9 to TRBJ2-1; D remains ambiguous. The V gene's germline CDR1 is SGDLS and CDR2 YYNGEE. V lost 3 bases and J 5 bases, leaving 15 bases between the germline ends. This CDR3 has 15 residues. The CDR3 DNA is TGTGCCAGCAGCGCCGGAGCGAGCAGCCACAATGAGCAGTTCTTC. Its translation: CASSAGASSHNEQFF.

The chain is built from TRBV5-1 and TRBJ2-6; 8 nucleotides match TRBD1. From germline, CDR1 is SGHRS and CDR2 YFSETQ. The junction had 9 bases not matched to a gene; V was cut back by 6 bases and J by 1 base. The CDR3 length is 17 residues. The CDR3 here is CASTLRGLDSGANVLTF. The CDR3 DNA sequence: TGCGCCAGCACTCTCAGGGGGCTGGATTCTGGGGCCAACGTCCTGACTTTC.

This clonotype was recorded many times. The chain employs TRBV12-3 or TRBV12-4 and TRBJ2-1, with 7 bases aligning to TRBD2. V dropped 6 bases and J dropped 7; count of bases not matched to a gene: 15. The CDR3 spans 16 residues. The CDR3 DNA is TGTGCCAGCAGCCGTCCCGCGGGAGTGCACGGTAATGAGCAGTTCTTC. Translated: CASSRPAGVHGNEQFF.

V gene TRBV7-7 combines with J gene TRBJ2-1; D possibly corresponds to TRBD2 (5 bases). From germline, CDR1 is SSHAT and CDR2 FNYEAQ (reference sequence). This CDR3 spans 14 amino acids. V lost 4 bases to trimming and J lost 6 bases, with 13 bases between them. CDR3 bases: TGTGCCAGCAGCTCCGGGATTCCGGGCAATGAGCAGTTCTTC. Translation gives CASSSGIPGNEQFF.

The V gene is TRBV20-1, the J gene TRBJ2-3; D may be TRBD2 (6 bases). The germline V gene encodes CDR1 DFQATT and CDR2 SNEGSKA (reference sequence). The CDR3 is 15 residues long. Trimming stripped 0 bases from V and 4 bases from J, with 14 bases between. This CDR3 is CSARDRLGSADTQYF. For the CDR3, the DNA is TGCAGTGCTAGAGATCGCCTCGGGAGTGCAGATACGCAGTATTTT.

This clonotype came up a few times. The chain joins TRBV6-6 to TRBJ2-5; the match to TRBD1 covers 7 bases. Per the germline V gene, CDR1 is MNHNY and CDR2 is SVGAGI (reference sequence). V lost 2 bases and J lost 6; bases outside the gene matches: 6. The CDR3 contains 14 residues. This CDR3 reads CASSYRDRYKTQYF. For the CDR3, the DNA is TGTGCCAGCAGTTACCGGGACAGATATAAGACCCAGTACTTC.

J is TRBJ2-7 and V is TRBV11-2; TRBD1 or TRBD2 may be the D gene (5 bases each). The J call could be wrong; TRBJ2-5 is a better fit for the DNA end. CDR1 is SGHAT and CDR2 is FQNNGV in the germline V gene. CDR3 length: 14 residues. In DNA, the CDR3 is TGTGCCAGCACGTTGAGGGGAGTAGTGCAGACCCAGTACTTC. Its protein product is CASTLRGVVQTQYF.

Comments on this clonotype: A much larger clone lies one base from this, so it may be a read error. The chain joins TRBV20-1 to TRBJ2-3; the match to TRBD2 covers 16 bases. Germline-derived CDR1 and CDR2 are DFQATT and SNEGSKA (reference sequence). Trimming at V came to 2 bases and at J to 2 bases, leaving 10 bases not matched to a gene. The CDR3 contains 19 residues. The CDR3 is CSARPGLAGGTSDTDTQYF. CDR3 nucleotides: TGCAGTGCTAGACCGGGACTAGCGGGAGGGACTTCGGACACAGATACGCAGTATTTT.

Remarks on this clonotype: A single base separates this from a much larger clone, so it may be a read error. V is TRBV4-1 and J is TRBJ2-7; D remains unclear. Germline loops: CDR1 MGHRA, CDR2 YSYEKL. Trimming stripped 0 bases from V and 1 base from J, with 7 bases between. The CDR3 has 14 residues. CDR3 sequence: CASSQDWPSYEQYF. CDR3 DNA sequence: TGCGCCAGCAGCCAAGACTGGCCATCCTACGAGCAGTACTTC.

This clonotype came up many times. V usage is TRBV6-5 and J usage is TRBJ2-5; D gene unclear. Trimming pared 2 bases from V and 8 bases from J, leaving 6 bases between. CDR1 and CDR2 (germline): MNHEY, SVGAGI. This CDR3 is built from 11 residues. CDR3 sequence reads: CASSYGVTQYF. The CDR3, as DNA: TGTGCCAGCAGTTACGGGGTCACCCAGTACTTC.

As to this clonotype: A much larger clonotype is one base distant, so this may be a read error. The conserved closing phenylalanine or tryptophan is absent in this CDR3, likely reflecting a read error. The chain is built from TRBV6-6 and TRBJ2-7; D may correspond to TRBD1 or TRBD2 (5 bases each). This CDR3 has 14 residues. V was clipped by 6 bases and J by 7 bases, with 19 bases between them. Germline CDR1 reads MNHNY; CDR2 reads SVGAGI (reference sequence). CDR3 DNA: TGTGCCAGCAGGCCCGGGGCATCTTACAATGAGCAGTACTCC. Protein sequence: CASRPGASYNEQYS.